The source of this T cell receptor beta chain is a study of T cell responses to AZD1222 COVID-19 vaccine. Study-wide context: Second-dose timings of about 4 or about 12 weeks were pooled. Study findings and constraints: Among the donors, most were white British and more were female, and clonal diversity was possibly underestimated. Vaccine-associated CD4 TCRs ranged over spike, dominating at 160-218 and 743-854. Seropositive status at baseline applied to only a handful of AZD1222 recipients.

V shed 4 bases, J shed 8 bases, and the junction held 4 bases outside the gene matches. The CDR3 totals 14 residues. Germline assignment: CDR1 SGHRS and CDR2 YFSETQ. This clone came up once. What it binds is not known. Produced via immunoSEQ multiplex PCR; TCRdb's table is partial and in-frame only. The table includes some 130,000 clones, 70% to 90% detected once. The sequencing used peripheral blood, collected on day 0 of AZD1222 vaccination. The sequence was collected from an adult in good health. The chain has TRBV5-1 and TRBJ1-6; the match to TRBD1 covers 9 bases. The CDR3 region is CASSPGQGYSPLHF. The CDR3 DNA is TGCGCCAGCAGCCCGGGACAGGGATATTCACCCCTCCACTTT.